This passage covers 7 T cell receptor beta chains from one sample sequenced in a study of T-cell memory formation after mild COVID-19. TCRdb reprocessed the 5' RACE reads via MiXCR and lists one record per CDR3 protein. The table records 220,000 or so distinct CDR3 sequences, just over 9.5% of them present only once. Sequenced input: PBMCs or a T cell subset sorted from them (not recorded which). All receptors come from a man aged 18 to 29 who had mild COVID-19 (a few samples of this study predate the infection). Cell type and time point are not known.

This clonotype appeared a few times. The V gene is TRBV5-1, the J gene TRBJ1-1; D is ambiguous. The V end was cut by 5 bases, the J end by 4 bases, with 15 bases between. Germline CDR1 and CDR2: SGHRS and YFSETQ. The CDR3 is made up of 14 amino acids. The CDR3 is CASREGGTTTEAFF. The CDR3 coding sequence is TGCGCCAGCAGAGAGGGAGGAACGACCACTGAAGCTTTCTTT.

This clonotype showed up just a few times. V is TRBV7-8 and J is TRBJ1-5, with D hard to call. V lost 0 bases and J lost 5, with 11 bases in between. CDR1 is SGHVS, CDR2 FQNEAQ, per germline. CDR3 length: 15 residues. The CDR3 nucleotides are TGTGCCAGCAGCTTAGCGGCCAATTACTATCAGCCCCAGCATTTT. Its translation is CASSLAANYYQPQHF.

This clonotype has only a few counts. The chain joins TRBV6-2 or TRBV6-3 to TRBJ2-5, with a weak D call TRBD1 (6 bases). CDR3 size: 17 residues. Germline V lookup: CDR1 MNHEY, CDR2 SVGEGT. The germline V and J ends were trimmed by 2 bases and 5 bases, with 21 bases remaining between them. CDR3 sequence (DNA): TGTGCCAGCAGTTACGCCACCCTCCGGGCCAGGGGCGAGACCCAGTACTTC. Its protein product is CASSYATLRARGETQYF.

This clonotype was seen many times. The gene calls are TRBV15 and TRBJ2-5; no firm D call. The CDR3 runs 14 residues. V was shortened by 0 bases and J by 3 bases, with 8 bases between the two germline ends. Germline V gives CDR1 LNHNV, CDR2 YYDKDF (reference sequence). The CDR3 nucleotides are TGTGCCACCAGCAGAGACGCATCTAAAGAGACCCAGTACTTC. Its translation: CATSRDASKETQYF.

V and J are TRBV30 and TRBJ1-1; D is uncertain. The ends were cut back, 3 bases at V and 1 base at J, with 6 bases in the middle. The CDR3 extends over 12 amino acids. Germline V lookup: CDR1 GTSNPN, CDR2 SVGIG (reference sequence). The CDR3 DNA reads TGTGCCTGGAGCCGTTCGAACACTGAAGCTTTCTTT. Translated, it gives CAWSRSNTEAFF. The full variable domain, with the rest looked up from reference TRBV30 and TRBJ1-1, is SQTIHQWPATLVQPVGSPLSLECTVEGTSNPNLYWYRQAAGRGLQLLFYSVGIGQISSEVPQNLSASRPQDRQFILSSKKLLLSDSGFYLCAWSRSNTEAFFGQGTRLTVV.

This clonotype was found a few times. The chain combines TRBV28 with TRBJ1-2; D not resolved. The CDR3 has 13 amino acids. Per the germline V gene, CDR1 is MDHEN and CDR2 is SYDVKM. Trimming took off 6 bases at V and 8 bases at J, with 16 bases between the two ends. For the CDR3, the DNA is TGTGCCAGCAGGGACTCGCAGACTTACGGCTACACCTTC. The encoded protein is CASRDSQTYGYTF.

The chain carries TRBV28 and TRBJ2-7; TRBD1 matches at 8 bases. This CDR3 contains 14 residues. Germline V gene lookup returns CDR1 MDHEN and CDR2 SYDVKM. Trimming at V came to 1 base and at J to 5 bases, leaving 4 bases not matched to a gene. CDR3 amino acids: CASSLFDRGHEQYV. DNA for the CDR3: TGTGCCAGCAGTTTATTCGACAGGGGCCACGAGCAGTACGTC.